The clone carrying this T cell receptor (beta chain) has ten or more counts. The data belong to a study of naive and memory T cell subsets. Two oligonucleotides, mixed equimolar, formed the beta constant-region primer covering TRBC1 and TRBC2. Ligated cDNA was amplified by four rounds of PCR with nested alpha and beta constant-region primers and SP2. A single record per CDR3 protein comes from TCRdb applying MiXCR to the UMI-ligation and nested PCR reads. This sample has under 100,000 distinct CDR3 sequences, with 6% to 7.5% found just once. This receptor was taken from a human donor in good health. The sequenced material came from central memory CD4+ T cells from blood.

The CDR3 nucleotides are TGTGCCTGGATTGACAGGGGGAGGAGCAACGAGCAGTACTTC. Translated, it gives CAWIDRGRSNEQYF. The chain combines TRBV30 with TRBJ2-7; 9 bases line up with TRBD1. The CDR3 consists of 14 residues. V shed 4 bases and J 5 bases; nucleotides not matched to a gene: 9. Germline V gives CDR1 GTSNPN, CDR2 SVGIG (reference sequence).